The rows below give T cell receptor beta chains drawn from one sample of a study of Ad26.COV2.S vaccination and SARS-CoV-2 variants. The data were produced by immunoSEQ multiplex PCR, yet TCRdb's version contains in-frame clones alone and is incomplete. The sample contains 440,000 or so clones, 90% of which appear only once. The sequencing used peripheral blood, collected in a trial of Ad26.COV2.S vaccine versus placebo. Every receptor here comes from a person between 18 and 59 years old who received the Ad26.COV2.S COVID-19 vaccine or a placebo. CDR3s include the opening cysteine and the closing phenylalanine or tryptophan. D genes are given only for firm matches.

v_call: TRBV10-1; d_call: TRBD1; j_call: TRBJ2-5; cdr3_aa: CASRDRGQETQYF
v_call: TRBV11-2; d_call: -; j_call: TRBJ2-5; cdr3_aa: CASSLGPGGETETQYF
v_call: TRBV2; d_call: TRBD1; j_call: TRBJ2-1; cdr3_aa: CASIPTGTYNEQFF
v_call: TRBV4-3; d_call: TRBD2; j_call: TRBJ2-2; cdr3_aa: CASSQAGLAGLNTGELFF
v_call: TRBV6-2/TRBV6-3; d_call: -; j_call: TRBJ1-6; cdr3_aa: CASSRDDSLHF
v_call: TRBV7-9; d_call: TRBD1; j_call: TRBJ2-1; cdr3_aa: CASSSDRVGNEQFF
v_call: TRBV3-1/TRBV3-2; d_call: -; j_call: TRBJ1-1; cdr3_aa: CASSQTENTEAFF
v_call: TRBV9; d_call: TRBD1; j_call: TRBJ2-1; cdr3_aa: CASSSGTGATYNEQFF
v_call: TRBV9; d_call: TRBD1; j_call: TRBJ2-5; cdr3_aa: CASSVATESTGGGETQYF
v_call: TRBV2; d_call: -; j_call: TRBJ2-1; cdr3_aa: CASERRGSYNEQFF
v_call: TRBV7-9; d_call: -; j_call: TRBJ1-4; cdr3_aa: CASSLGGGGAQEKLFF
v_call: TRBV6-2/TRBV6-3; d_call: -; j_call: TRBJ1-5; cdr3_aa: CASSWPTRPRGQPQHF
v_call: TRBV19; d_call: -; j_call: TRBJ1-1; cdr3_aa: CASRGGGTLNTEAFF
v_call: TRBV25-1; d_call: TRBD2; j_call: TRBJ2-4; cdr3_aa: CASTIAGEDIQYF
v_call: TRBV7-6; d_call: -; j_call: TRBJ2-2; cdr3_aa: CASSFFDLQVTGELFF
v_call: TRBV4-2; d_call: TRBD1; j_call: TRBJ2-3; cdr3_aa: CASSLGQATDTQYF
v_call: TRBV20-1; d_call: -; j_call: TRBJ2-7; cdr3_aa: CSARVPEQYF
v_call: TRBV2; d_call: -; j_call: TRBJ2-5; cdr3_aa: CASSTGTYQETQYF
v_call: TRBV9; d_call: TRBD1; j_call: TRBJ2-7; cdr3_aa: CASSPRGGQGAYEQYF
v_call: TRBV28; d_call: TRBD1; j_call: TRBJ1-2; cdr3_aa: CASSGTGINYGYTF
v_call: TRBV24-1; d_call: -; j_call: TRBJ2-1; cdr3_aa: CATSDAGREDEQFF
v_call: TRBV5-8; d_call: -; j_call: TRBJ1-5; cdr3_aa: CASSATGKGGQPQHF
v_call: TRBV9; d_call: TRBD2; j_call: TRBJ2-2; cdr3_aa: CASSVGGLAGVSVTGELFF
v_call: TRBV6-6; d_call: TRBD1; j_call: TRBJ2-4; cdr3_aa: CASRTGGDIQYF
v_call: TRBV2; d_call: -; j_call: TRBJ2-1; cdr3_aa: CASSLEAEGVDEQFF
v_call: TRBV12-3/TRBV12-4; d_call: -; j_call: TRBJ2-5; cdr3_aa: CASSLVLGSAQYF
v_call: TRBV19; d_call: -; j_call: TRBJ1-4; cdr3_aa: CASSGRRSTNEKLFF
v_call: TRBV7-2; d_call: -; j_call: TRBJ2-1; cdr3_aa: CASSSQRGSYNEQFF
v_call: TRBV28; d_call: -; j_call: TRBJ1-5; cdr3_aa: CASSFYLVNQPQHF
v_call: TRBV28; d_call: TRBD2; j_call: TRBJ2-3; cdr3_aa: CASSPPRLAGGLDTQYF
v_call: TRBV5-1; d_call: TRBD1; j_call: TRBJ2-7; cdr3_aa: CASSPYDRAYEQYF
v_call: TRBV5-6; d_call: -; j_call: TRBJ2-5; cdr3_aa: CASSLWETQYF
v_call: TRBV7-2; d_call: TRBD2; j_call: TRBJ2-1; cdr3_aa: CASSLLIELAGGNEQFF
v_call: TRBV25-1; d_call: -; j_call: TRBJ1-5; cdr3_aa: CASRGDGSNQPQHF
v_call: TRBV2; d_call: -; j_call: TRBJ2-5; cdr3_aa: CASRLDSQETQYF
v_call: TRBV5-6; d_call: -; j_call: TRBJ2-3; cdr3_aa: CASSLVGTDTQYF
v_call: TRBV28; d_call: -; j_call: TRBJ2-7; cdr3_aa: CASIPGRASYEQYF
v_call: TRBV7-9; d_call: -; j_call: TRBJ1-5; cdr3_aa: CASSLDPNQPQHF
v_call: TRBV11-2; d_call: TRBD2; j_call: TRBJ2-5; cdr3_aa: CASSLGDRTSGFETQYF
v_call: TRBV28; d_call: -; j_call: TRBJ1-5; cdr3_aa: CASSSLTGFGNQPQHF
v_call: TRBV7-2; d_call: -; j_call: TRBJ2-5; cdr3_aa: CASSLGGSTETQYF
v_call: TRBV4-1; d_call: -; j_call: TRBJ2-3; cdr3_aa: CASSHLGRDPGTDTQYF
v_call: TRBV2; d_call: -; j_call: TRBJ2-7; cdr3_aa: CASSGVSYEQYF
v_call: TRBV7-3; d_call: -; j_call: TRBJ2-3; cdr3_aa: CASSPDRDTQYF
v_call: TRBV28; d_call: TRBD1; j_call: TRBJ1-4; cdr3_aa: CASSATTGGVGKLFF
v_call: TRBV7-6; d_call: -; j_call: TRBJ2-3; cdr3_aa: CASSPQKGGTDTQYF